This entry is about one T cell receptor beta chain. No antigen is known for it. This specimen belongs to a study of metastatic and nonmetastatic thyroid tumors. Study context: Repertoires from malignant and benign thyroid patients were compared across blood and tumor or nodule tissue. General study results and limits: When malignant thyroid tumors were compared with benign nodules, TCR beta diversity was reportedly significantly higher in the malignant tumors. This held in both blood and tumor samples.

The CDR3 runs 13 residues. The J segment lost 2 bases and the V segment lost 5 bases, leaving 3 bases of the junction unmatched. In the authors' workflow: Between-group CDR3 differences, defined by clinicopathological status, yielded a distant-metastasis classifier for papillary thyroid cancer. TCRdb re-called the PCR reads via MiXCR. The V and J calls shown here were made by TCRdb, not taken from the authors' results. This sample has approximately 70,000 clones, with less than 5% found just once. Prior to thyroid surgery, none of the patients had received any treatment. The rearrangement joins TRBV12-3 or TRBV12-4 to TRBJ2-7, with 7 bases aligning to TRBD1. This clonotype was obtained from a female donor with papillary thyroid cancer or a benign thyroid nodule (not recorded which). Some clones in this sample may be carry-over from other donors' samples. Sequencing input: blood. CDR3 region: CASSGGQTYEQYF. CDR3 coding DNA: TGTGCCAGCAGTGGGGGACAGACCTACGAGCAGTACTTC.